These 17 T cell receptor beta chains were all obtained from the same sample, sequenced in a study of identical twins. Using its own MiXCR run on the 5' RACE reads, TCRdb lists one record per CDR3 protein. The profile shows hundreds of thousands of distinct CDR3 sequences, around 21% of them singletons. These data also formed part of another study, on T cells expressing NK-cell markers.

The sequenced material came from PBMCs. The source of these receptors is a young woman in good health.

V gene TRBV10-2 combines with J gene TRBJ1-5; unclear D gene. V lost 4 bases and J lost 5, with 9 bases in between. Germline lookup yields CDR1 WSHSY and CDR2 SAAADI. The CDR3 covers 13 residues. CDR3 in DNA: TGCGCCAGCAGTGTGGCCAGTTATCAGCCCCAGCATTTT. This gives the protein CASSVASYQPQHF.

The chain recombines TRBV12-3 or TRBV12-4 with TRBJ2-7, with TRBD1 matching over 7 bases. With 3 bases clipped from V and 3 bases from J, the junction kept 5 bases outside the gene matches. The CDR3 runs to 14 residues. CDR3 nucleotide sequence: TGTGCCAGCAGTTTGGGACAGTCTGGCTACGAGCAGTACTTC. Amino acid sequence: CASSLGQSGYEQYF.

This clonotype was picked up a small number of times. The chain uses TRBV20-1 and TRBJ2-7; weak D call: TRBD1 (5 bases). Between the trimmed V and J ends, which lost 0 bases and 6 bases, there was a span of 12 bases. Germline V gene data show CDR1 as DFQATT and CDR2 as SNEGSKA (reference sequence). There are 13 residues in the CDR3. Here the CDR3 reads CSARDPRAAEQYF. In nucleotides, the CDR3 is TGCAGTGCTAGAGATCCCAGGGCAGCCGAGCAGTACTTC.

V and J are TRBV4-1 and TRBJ1-4; D not certain. Germline V gene data show CDR1 as MGHRA and CDR2 as YSYEKL. The V and J ends lost 1 base and 8 bases respectively, with 8 bases between them. The CDR3 extends over 13 amino acids. For the CDR3, the DNA is TGCGCCAGCAGCCAAGTTTTGAGGGAAAAACTGTTTTTT. Encoded protein: CASSQVLREKLFF.

This rearrangement joins TRBV18 to TRBJ2-7, with D tentatively TRBD2 (6 bases). V lost 8 bases and J lost 4, with 24 bases in between. The CDR3 is 16 amino acids. CDR1 and CDR2 from the germline V gene are KGHSH and LQKENI. This CDR3 reads CASRGGIRHLSYEQYF. CDR3 bases: TGTGCCAGCCGCGGCGGGATCCGACATCTTTCGTACGAGCAGTACTTC.

This clonotype has only a few counts. This chain uses TRBV5-1 with TRBJ1-2; 8 positions agree with TRBD1. CDR1 and CDR2 from the germline V gene are SGHRS and YFSETQ. V shed 4 bases, J shed 2 bases, and the junction held 7 bases outside the gene matches. The CDR3 loop spans 15 amino acids. CDR3 DNA sequence: TGCGCCAGCAGCCAGACAGGGGACGTCAACTATGGCTACACCTTC. Protein: CASSQTGDVNYGYTF.

This clonotype appeared many times. One junction end disagrees with the germline gene, perhaps due to a read error. The chain carries TRBV18 and TRBJ2-7; 10 positions match TRBD1. CDR3 length: 13 residues. Germline-derived CDR1 and CDR2 are KGHSH and LQKENI. The CDR3 sequence: CASSPGQGGNQLF. CDR3 bases: TGTGCCAGCTCACCTGGACAGGGGGGGAATCAATTATTC. Supplemented by reference TRBV18 and TRBJ2-7, the full variable domain reads NAGVMQNPRHLVRRRGQEARLRCSPMKGHSHVYWYRQLPEEGLKFMVYLQKENIIDESGMPKERFSAEFPKEGPSILRIQQVVRGDSAAYFCASSPGQGGNQLFGPGTRLTVT.

This clonotype showed up many times. The chain uses TRBV5-5 and TRBJ2-5; 12 bases match TRBD1. This CDR3 comprises 14 residues. V lost 7 bases, J lost 7 bases, and 8 bases stayed unmatched. Germline loops: CDR1 SGHKS, CDR2 YYEKEE (reference sequence). As DNA, the CDR3 is TGTGCCAGCTTGGGACAGGGGGCAGGTGGGACCCAGTACTTC. Translated, it gives CASLGQGAGGTQYF. Drawing the rest from reference TRBV5-5 and TRBJ2-5, the complete variable domain is DAGVTQSPTHLIKTRGQQVTLRCSPISGHKSVSWYQQVLGQGPQFIFQYYEKEERGRGNFPDRFSARQFPNYSSELNVNALLLGDSALYLCASLGQGAGGTQYFGPGTRLLVL.

This chain's CDR3 is CATAQQNEQFF. The CDR3 region has the DNA TGTGCCACCGCCCAGCAGAATGAGCAGTTCTTC. The chain couples TRBV24-1 to TRBJ2-1; no reliable D call. The CDR3 covers 11 residues. In germline, CDR1 is KGHDR, CDR2 SFDVKD. Between the trimmed V and J ends, which lost 9 bases and 7 bases, there was a span of 9 bases.

There are a few counts of this clonotype. V is TRBV29-1 and J is TRBJ1-6; no definite D call. In germline, CDR1 is SQVTM, CDR2 ANQGSEA. Trimming took off 4 bases at V and 5 bases at J, with 9 bases between the two ends. The CDR3 loop spans 13 amino acids. CDR3 protein: CSVGAGNNSPLHF. CDR3 in DNA: TGCAGCGTTGGTGCAGGCAATAATTCACCCCTCCACTTT.

This clonotype was detected a few times. The V call is TRBV7-9, the J call TRBJ1-1; possible D gene TRBD1, 5 bases. This CDR3 region has 13 residues. Trimming left V 5 bases short and J 10 bases short, with 17 bases between. From germline, CDR1 is SEHNR and CDR2 FQNEAQ (reference sequence). The CDR3 is CASSAQEHSGAFF. DNA for the CDR3: TGTGCCAGCAGCGCACAGGAACACTCCGGAGCTTTCTTT.

The chain links TRBV12-3 or TRBV12-4 to TRBJ1-1; D is possibly TRBD1 (5 bases). The germline V and J ends were trimmed by 6 bases and 7 bases, with 9 bases remaining between them. This CDR3 comprises 11 residues. The CDR3 DNA sequence: TGTGCCAGCAGCAGGACACATGAAGCTTTCTTT. Its translation is CASSRTHEAFF.

This clonotype was detected a few times. V is TRBV11-2 and J is TRBJ2-1, with 8 bases that match TRBD1. This CDR3 is 15 amino acids long. J was trimmed by 6 bases and V by 5 bases; bases with no gene match: 9. Germline CDR1 is SGHAT and CDR2 is FQNNGV. CDR3 sequence: CASSLRQGWANEQFF. CDR3 nucleotides: TGTGCCAGCAGCCTACGACAGGGGTGGGCCAATGAGCAGTTCTTC. Using reference TRBV11-2 and TRBJ2-1 for the parts outside the CDR3, the full variable domain is EAGVAQSPRYKIIEKRQSVAFWCNPISGHATLYWYQQILGQGPKLLIQFQNNGVVDDSQLPKDRFSAERLKGVDSTLKIQPAKLEDSAVYLCASSLRQGWANEQFFGPGTRLTVL.

V usage is TRBV27 and J usage is TRBJ2-1, with 7 positions matching TRBD2. Germline CDR1 reads MNHEY; CDR2 reads SMNVEV (reference sequence). Trimming removed 5 bases from V and 8 bases from J; junction bases left unmatched: 18. The CDR3 consists of 17 residues. CDR3 sequence (DNA): TGTGCCAGCAGTCCTTGGGGCCAGCGGGGCGTCATAGATGAGCAGTTCTTC. Protein: CASSPWGQRGVIDEQFF.

This clonotype has just a few counts. CDR3 bases: TGCAGTGCTAGAACCCCAGCCTACAATGAGCAGTTCTTC. It yields the protein CSARTPAYNEQFF. V is TRBV20-1 and J is TRBJ2-1; D unclear. V dropped 2 bases and J dropped 2 bases, with 7 bases sitting between them. Germline V gene data show CDR1 as DFQATT and CDR2 as SNEGSKA (reference sequence). The CDR3 has 13 amino acids.

This clonotype was seen only a few times. V gene TRBV27 combines with J gene TRBJ2-7; D call uncertain. CDR1 and CDR2 from the germline V gene are MNHEY and SMNVEV (reference sequence). Trimming removed 1 base at V and 1 base at J, with 5 bases between. This CDR3 region has 13 residues. The CDR3 bases are TGTGCCAGCAGTTTATTACAATCCTACGAGCAGTACTTC. Protein product: CASSLLQSYEQYF.

This clonotype was recorded a few times. This chain connects TRBV5-1 to TRBJ2-1; 8 bases are a match to TRBD2. Germline values: CDR1 SGHRS, CDR2 YFSETQ. After removal of 3 bases from V and 9 bases from J, the junction contained 5 bases not matched to a gene. The CDR3 covers 13 residues. The CDR3 spells CASSSGGGIEQFF. The CDR3 DNA sequence: TGCGCCAGCAGCTCCGGGGGGGGAATTGAGCAGTTCTTC.